This T cell receptor beta chain was captured in a study of Ad26.COV2.S vaccination and SARS-CoV-2 variants. Study background: Donor allocation was to the COV1001 Ad26.COV2.S trial arm. Intramuscular Ad26.COV2.S doses were given once or twice, 56 days apart.

Study-level results: Breadth and depth estimates from TCRs may understate total T cell responses.

Using immunoSEQ multiplex PCR, the repertoire was profiled, and TCRdb retains in-frame clones only, with some absent. The sample shows about 680,000 clones, 80% to 90% of them seen only once. Treatment reported: about 20 received Ad26.COV2.S at low or high dose, single or two shots; roughly five received placebo; per-sample allocation not given. Sampling took place 63 days after the first vaccine or placebo injection. The administered vaccine (an Ad26 vector) expressed Wuhan-strain SARS-CoV-2 spike. V dropped 6 bases and J dropped 3 bases, with 14 bases sitting between them. Per germline, CDR1 MNHEY and CDR2 SVGEGT. The length of the CDR3 is 14 residues. This clone showed up just once. Its antigen is unknown.

The chain recombines TRBV6-2 or TRBV6-3 with TRBJ1-1, with D maybe TRBD1 (6 bases). The receptor comes from a person between 18 and 65 years old who received the Ad26.COV2.S COVID-19 vaccine or a placebo. The starting material was peripheral blood, obtained in a trial of Ad26.COV2.S vaccine versus placebo. CDR3: CASSRLGGYTEAFF. Here the CDR3 DNA reads TGTGCCAGCAGCAGGCTGGGGGGCTACACTGAAGCTTTCTTT.